This passage covers 2 T cell receptor beta chains from one sample sequenced in a study of beta chain features in type 1 diabetes. cDNA synthesis used the whole RNA isolate, giving expressed TCRB sequences. The data were produced by immunoSEQ multiplex PCR, yet TCRdb's version contains in-frame clones alone and is incomplete. Of around 710,000 clones listed, around 12% were seen once; the top ten hold around 0.12%. No antigen has been assigned to these receptors. Study-wide points: There was a moderate but significant shortening of TCRB CDR3s in all four CD4+ subsets of Type 1 diabetes patients.

Sequences were obtained from naive CD4+ T cells from blood. The source is a man aged 25-45 years with type 1 diabetes.

The CDR3: CAWSEGPSSYNEQFF. The CDR3 region has the DNA TGTGCCTGGAGTGAGGGTCCCAGCTCCTACAATGAGCAGTTCTTC. The gene calls are TRBV30 and TRBJ2-1; D is unclear. Germline V gives CDR1 GTSNPN, CDR2 SVGIG (reference sequence). V lost 1 base to trimming and J lost 0 bases, with 10 bases between them. The length of the CDR3 is 15 residues.

The chain employs TRBV7-2 and TRBJ1-2; tentatively, D is TRBD1 (5 bases). Trimming took off 2 bases at V and 6 bases at J, with 10 bases between the two ends. This CDR3 contains 13 residues. Looked up from germline, CDR1 is SGHTA and CDR2 is FQGNSA. The CDR3 nucleotides read TGTGCCAGCAGCTTATTCCGAGGGGATGGCTACACCTTC. It yields the protein CASSLFRGDGYTF.